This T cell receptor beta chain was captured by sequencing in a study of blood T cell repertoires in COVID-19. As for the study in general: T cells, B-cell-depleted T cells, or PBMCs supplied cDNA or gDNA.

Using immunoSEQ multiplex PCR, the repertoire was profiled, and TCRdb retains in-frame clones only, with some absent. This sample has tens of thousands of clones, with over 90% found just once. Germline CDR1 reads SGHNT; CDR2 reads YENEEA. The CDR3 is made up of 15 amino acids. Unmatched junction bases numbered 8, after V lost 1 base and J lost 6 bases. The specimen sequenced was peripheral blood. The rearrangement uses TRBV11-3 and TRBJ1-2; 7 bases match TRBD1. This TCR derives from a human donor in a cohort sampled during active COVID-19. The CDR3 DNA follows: TGTGCCAGCAGCTTAGGGATCGGGACAGAGGATGGCTACACCTTC. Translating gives CASSLGIGTEDGYTF.